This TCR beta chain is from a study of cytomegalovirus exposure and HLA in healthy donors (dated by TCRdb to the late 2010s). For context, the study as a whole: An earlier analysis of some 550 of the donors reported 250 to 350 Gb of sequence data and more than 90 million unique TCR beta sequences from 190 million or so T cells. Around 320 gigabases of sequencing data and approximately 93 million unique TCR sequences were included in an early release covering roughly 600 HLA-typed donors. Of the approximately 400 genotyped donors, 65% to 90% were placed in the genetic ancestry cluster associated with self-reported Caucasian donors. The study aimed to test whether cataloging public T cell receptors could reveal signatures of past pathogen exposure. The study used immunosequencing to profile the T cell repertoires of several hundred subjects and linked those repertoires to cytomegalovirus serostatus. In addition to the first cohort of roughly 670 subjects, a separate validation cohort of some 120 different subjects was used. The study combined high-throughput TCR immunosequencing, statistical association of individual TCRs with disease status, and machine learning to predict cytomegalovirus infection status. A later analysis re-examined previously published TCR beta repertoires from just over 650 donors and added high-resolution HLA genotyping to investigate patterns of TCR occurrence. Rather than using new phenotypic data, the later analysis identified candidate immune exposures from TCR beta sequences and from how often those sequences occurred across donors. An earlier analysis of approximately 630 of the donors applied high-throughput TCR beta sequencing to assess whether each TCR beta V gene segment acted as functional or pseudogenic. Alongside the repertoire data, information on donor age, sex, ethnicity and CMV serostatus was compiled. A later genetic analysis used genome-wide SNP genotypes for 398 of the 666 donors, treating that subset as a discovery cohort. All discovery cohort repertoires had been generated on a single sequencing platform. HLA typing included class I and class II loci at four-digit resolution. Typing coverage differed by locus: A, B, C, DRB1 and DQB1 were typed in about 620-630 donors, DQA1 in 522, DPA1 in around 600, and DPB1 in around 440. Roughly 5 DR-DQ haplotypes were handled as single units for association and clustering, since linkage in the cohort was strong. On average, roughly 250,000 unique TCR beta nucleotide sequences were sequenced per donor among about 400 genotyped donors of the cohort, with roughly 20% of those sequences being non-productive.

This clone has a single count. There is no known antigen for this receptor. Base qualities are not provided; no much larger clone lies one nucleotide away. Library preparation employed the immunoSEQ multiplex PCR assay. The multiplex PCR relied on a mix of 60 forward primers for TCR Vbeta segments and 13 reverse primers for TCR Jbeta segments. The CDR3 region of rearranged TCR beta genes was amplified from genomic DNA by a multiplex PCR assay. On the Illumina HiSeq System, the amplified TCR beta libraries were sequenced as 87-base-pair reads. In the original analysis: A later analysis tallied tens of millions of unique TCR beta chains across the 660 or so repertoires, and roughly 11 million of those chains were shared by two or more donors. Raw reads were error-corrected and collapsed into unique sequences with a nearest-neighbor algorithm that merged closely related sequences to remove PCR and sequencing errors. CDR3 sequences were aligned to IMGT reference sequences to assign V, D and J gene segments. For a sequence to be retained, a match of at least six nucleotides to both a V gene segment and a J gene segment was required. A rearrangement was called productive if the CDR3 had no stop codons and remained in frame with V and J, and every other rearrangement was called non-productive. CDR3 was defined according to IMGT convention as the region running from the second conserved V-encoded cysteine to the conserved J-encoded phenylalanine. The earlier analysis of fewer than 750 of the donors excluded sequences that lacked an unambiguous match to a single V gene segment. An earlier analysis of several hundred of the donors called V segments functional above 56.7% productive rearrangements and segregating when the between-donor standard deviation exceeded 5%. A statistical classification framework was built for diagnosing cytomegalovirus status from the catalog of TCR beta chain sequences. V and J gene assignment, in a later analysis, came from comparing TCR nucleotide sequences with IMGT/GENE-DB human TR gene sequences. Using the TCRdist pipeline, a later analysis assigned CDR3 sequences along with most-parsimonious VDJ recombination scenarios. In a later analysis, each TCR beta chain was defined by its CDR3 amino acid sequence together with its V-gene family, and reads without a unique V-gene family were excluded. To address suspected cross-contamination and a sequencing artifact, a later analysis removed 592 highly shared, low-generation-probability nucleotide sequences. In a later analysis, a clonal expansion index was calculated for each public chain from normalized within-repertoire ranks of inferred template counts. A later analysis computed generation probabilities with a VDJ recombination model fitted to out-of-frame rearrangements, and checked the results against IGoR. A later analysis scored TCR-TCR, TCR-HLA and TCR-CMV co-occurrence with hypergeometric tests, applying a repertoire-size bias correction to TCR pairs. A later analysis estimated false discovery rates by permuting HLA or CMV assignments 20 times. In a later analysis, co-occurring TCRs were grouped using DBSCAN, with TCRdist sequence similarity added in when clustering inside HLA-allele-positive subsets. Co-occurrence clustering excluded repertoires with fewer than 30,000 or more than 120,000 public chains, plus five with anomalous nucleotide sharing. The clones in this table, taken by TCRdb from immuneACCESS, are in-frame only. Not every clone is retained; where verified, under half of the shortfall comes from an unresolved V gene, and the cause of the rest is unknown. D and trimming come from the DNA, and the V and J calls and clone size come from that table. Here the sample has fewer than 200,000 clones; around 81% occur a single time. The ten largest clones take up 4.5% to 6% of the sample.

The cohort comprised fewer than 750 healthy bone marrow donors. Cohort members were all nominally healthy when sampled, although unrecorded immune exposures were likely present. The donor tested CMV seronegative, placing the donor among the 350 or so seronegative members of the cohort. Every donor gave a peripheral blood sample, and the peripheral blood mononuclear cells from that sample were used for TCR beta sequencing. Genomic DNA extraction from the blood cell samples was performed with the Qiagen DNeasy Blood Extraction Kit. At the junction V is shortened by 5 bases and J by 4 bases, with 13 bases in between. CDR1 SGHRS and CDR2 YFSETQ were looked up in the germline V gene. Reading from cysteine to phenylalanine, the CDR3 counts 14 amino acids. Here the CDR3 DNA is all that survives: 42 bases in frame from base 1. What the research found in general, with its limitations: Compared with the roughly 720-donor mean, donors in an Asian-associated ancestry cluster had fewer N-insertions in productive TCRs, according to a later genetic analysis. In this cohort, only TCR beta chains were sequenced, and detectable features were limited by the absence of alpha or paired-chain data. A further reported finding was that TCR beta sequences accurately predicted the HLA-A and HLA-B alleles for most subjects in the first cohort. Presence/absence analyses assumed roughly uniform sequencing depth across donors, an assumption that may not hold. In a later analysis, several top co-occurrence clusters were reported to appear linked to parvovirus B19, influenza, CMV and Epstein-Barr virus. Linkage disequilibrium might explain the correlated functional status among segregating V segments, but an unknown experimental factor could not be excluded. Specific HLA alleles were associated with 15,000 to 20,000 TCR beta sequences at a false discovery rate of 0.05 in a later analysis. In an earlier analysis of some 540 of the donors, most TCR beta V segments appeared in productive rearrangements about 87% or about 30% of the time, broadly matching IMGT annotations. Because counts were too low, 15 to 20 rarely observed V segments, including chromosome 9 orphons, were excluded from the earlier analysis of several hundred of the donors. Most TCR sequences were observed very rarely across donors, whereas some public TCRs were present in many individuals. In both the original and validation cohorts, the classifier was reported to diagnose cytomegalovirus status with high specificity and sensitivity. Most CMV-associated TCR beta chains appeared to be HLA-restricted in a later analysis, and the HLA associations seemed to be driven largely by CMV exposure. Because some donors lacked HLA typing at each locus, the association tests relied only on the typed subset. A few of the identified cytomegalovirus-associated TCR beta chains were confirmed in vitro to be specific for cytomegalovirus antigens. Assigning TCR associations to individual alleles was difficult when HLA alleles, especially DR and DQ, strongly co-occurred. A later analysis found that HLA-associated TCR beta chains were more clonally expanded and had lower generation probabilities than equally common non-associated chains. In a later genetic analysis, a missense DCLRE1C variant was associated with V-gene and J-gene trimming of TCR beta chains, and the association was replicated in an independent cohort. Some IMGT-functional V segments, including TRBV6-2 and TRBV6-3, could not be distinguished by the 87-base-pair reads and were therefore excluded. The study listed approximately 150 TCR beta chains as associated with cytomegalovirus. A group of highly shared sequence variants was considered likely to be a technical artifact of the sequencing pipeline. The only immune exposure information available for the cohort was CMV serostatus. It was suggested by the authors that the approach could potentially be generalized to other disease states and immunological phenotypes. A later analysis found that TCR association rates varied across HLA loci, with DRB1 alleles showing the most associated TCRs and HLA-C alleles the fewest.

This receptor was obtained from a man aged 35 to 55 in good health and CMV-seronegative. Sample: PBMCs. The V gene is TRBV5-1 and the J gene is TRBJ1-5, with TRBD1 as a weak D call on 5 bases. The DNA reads TGCGCCAGCAGTCACGGAGGGGCTAATCAGCCCCAGCATTTT. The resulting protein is CASSHGGANQPQHF.